The clone carrying this TCR beta chain was picked up a small number of times. Antigen specificity is unknown. Through a sample-barcoded 5' primer and a J-beta primer mix, a second PCR was run for roughly 6 to 11 cycles. One entry per CDR3 protein, called by TCRdb with MiXCR from the 5' RACE reads. The data contain approximately 780,000 distinct CDR3 sequences, around a quarter of them singletons. These data are taken from a study of blood T cells in healthy people across ages. Study conclusions and caveats: Measured against age, TCR beta diversity per million T cells decreased in a roughly linear manner.

The J segment lost 3 bases and the V segment lost 5 bases, leaving 4 bases of the junction unmatched. The CDR3 contains 15 residues. This sample also belongs to another study, concerning T cells of mothers and their children. That source notes: When mothers and children were related, their normalized repertoire overlap, which was always slightly higher, did not differ significantly from that of unrelated pairs.

This chain uses TRBV12-3 or TRBV12-4 with TRBJ1-4, with 9 bases fitting TRBD1. The TCR sequence derives from a boy aged 5-17 years in good health. The sequenced sample consisted of blood. CDR3 bases: TGTGCCAGCAGTCCGGACAGGGGCCCTAATGAAAAACTGTTTTTT. It specifies CASSPDRGPNEKLFF.